A selection of T cell receptor beta chains follows, all from one sample in a study of PD-1 blockade in mismatch repair-deficient tumors. TCRdb's table, derived via immunoSEQ multiplex PCR, lists solely in-frame clones and lacks some. The table has fewer than 100,000 clones, roughly 80% seen once. This material consisted of peripheral blood, taken 12 weeks after starting pembrolizumab. The receptors originated from an adult with mismatch repair-deficient cancer. Both conserved end residues are part of each CDR3. A D gene is named only where the DNA matches it firmly. The size field is filled for only some rows; it gives once, few, many or a size class.

>TRBV5-4|NA|TRBJ2-2|NA
TGTGCCAGCAGCTTCCCGGGAGATTCCCGAACCGGGGAGCTGTTTTTT
CASSFPGDSRTGELFF
>TRBV11-2|NA|TRBJ2-3|NA
TGTGCCAGCAGCAAGACTAGCACAGATACGCAGTATTTT
CASSKTSTDTQYF
>TRBV7-9|NA|TRBJ2-7|few
TGTGCCAGCAGCTTAATACTAAACGAGCAGTACTTC
CASSLILNEQYF
>TRBV5-4|TRBD1|TRBJ2-7|NA
TGTGCCAGCAGCCTGACAGGGGCCTCCTACGAGCAGTACTTC
CASSLTGASYEQYF
>TRBV5-4|NA|TRBJ2-3|once
TGTGCCAGCAGCTTGTCGCGTGTCGGCGGCACAGATACGCAGTATTTT
CASSLSRVGGTDTQYF
>TRBV7-2|TRBD1|TRBJ1-1|NA
TGTGCCAGCAGCTTTGACAGGGCGACTGAAGCTTTCTTT
CASSFDRATEAFF
>TRBV19|NA|TRBJ1-1|NA
TGTGCCAGTAGTAGAAACCGGGACCTGAACACTGAAGCTTTCTTT
CASSRNRDLNTEAFF
>TRBV29-1|NA|TRBJ1-1|NA
TGCAGCGTTTCAGGCGCTGAAGCTTTCTTT
CSVSGAEAFF
>TRBV19|NA|TRBJ2-7|few
TGTGCCAGTAGTAAAGGCTCGTTCTACGAGCAGTACTTC
CASSKGSFYEQYF
>TRBV9|TRBD2|TRBJ2-7|NA
TGTGCCAGCAGCGTACACAGTACCAGCGGGAGAACCTCCTACGAGCAGTACTTC
CASSVHSTSGRTSYEQYF
>TRBV19|NA|TRBJ2-7|NA
TGTGCCAGTAGTATTCCCGGACCCTACGAGCAGTACTTC
CASSIPGPYEQYF
>TRBV7-9|TRBD2|TRBJ2-1|NA
TGTGCCAGCAGCCCGGGGACTAGCGGGGAGTACAATGAGCAGTTCTTC
CASSPGTSGEYNEQFF
>TRBV11-2|TRBD1|TRBJ2-7|NA
TGTGCCAGCAGCGGTGACAGGGGTTGGTACGAGCAGTACTTC
CASSGDRGWYEQYF
>TRBV11-3|NA|TRBJ2-1|NA
TGTGCCAGCAGCTTAAGTGGACCCATAAAAAATGAGCAGTTCTTC
CASSLSGPIKNEQFF
>TRBV11-3|TRBD2|TRBJ2-3|NA
TGTGCCAGCACCCAACTAGCGGGAGGTCCAGATACGCAGTATTTT
CASTQLAGGPDTQYF
>TRBV11-2|NA|TRBJ2-7|NA
TGTGCCAGCAGCCCCCGACCTATCGAGCAGTACTTC
CASSPRPIEQYF
>TRBV5-4|TRBD1|TRBJ2-3|few
TGTGCCAGCGGCGCCGGGACAGGCCGCACAGATACGCAGTATTTT
CASGAGTGRTDTQYF
>TRBV5-5|TRBD1|TRBJ2-7|NA
TGTGCCAGCAGCTCCGACAGGGGCCCCTACGAGCAGTACTTC
CASSSDRGPYEQYF
>TRBV4-3|NA|TRBJ2-6|NA
TGCGCCAGCAGCCAAGATCTTAGGGCCAACGTCCTGACTTTC
CASSQDLRANVLTF
>TRBV6-4|NA|TRBJ1-5|NA
TGTGCCAGCAGTCCAGAGTTGGGAAGCAATCAGCCCCAGCATTTT
CASSPELGSNQPQHF